The present T cell receptor (beta chain) was sequenced within a study of shared clonotypes between healthy human individuals. All of the donors resided in Nashville, Tennessee, and each was a Caucasian adult. From germline, CDR1 is SGHVS and CDR2 FQNEAQ. The CDR3 extends over 14 amino acids. V dropped 2 bases and J dropped 6; count of bases not matched to a gene: 7. Data came from immunoSEQ multiplex PCR; TCRdb stores just in-frame clones and leaves some out. Among around 200,000 clones listed, over 50% were seen once. Remarks on this clone: Its antigen remains unidentified.

Whole-study results and caveats: Across several donors, naive CD4 shared 5% to 6.5%, naive CD8 more than 3%, memory CD4 about 2.4%, memory CD8 about 0.4%. Non-shared clonotypes had lower generation probabilities than those shared by all four donors. Among the subsets, naive ones generally showed larger estimated richness than memory ones.

This clonotype was sampled from a man aged 25 to 40 in good health. Sequencing was done on a sample of memory CD4+ T cells sorted from blood. Documented subset: CD45RA-negative fraction. The chain links TRBV7-8 to TRBJ2-7; 7 bases are a match to TRBD1. CDR3 amino acids: CASSLPGGEREQYF. Written as DNA, the CDR3 is TGTGCCAGCAGCTTACCAGGGGGAGAGCGCGAGCAGTACTTC. Full variable domain (rest looked up from reference TRBV7-8 and TRBJ2-7): GAGVSQSPRYKVAKRGQDVALRCDPISGHVSLFWYQQALGQGPEFLTYFQNEAQLDKSGLPSDRFFAERPEGSVSTLKIQRTQQEDSAVYLCASSLPGGEREQYFGPGTRLTVT.